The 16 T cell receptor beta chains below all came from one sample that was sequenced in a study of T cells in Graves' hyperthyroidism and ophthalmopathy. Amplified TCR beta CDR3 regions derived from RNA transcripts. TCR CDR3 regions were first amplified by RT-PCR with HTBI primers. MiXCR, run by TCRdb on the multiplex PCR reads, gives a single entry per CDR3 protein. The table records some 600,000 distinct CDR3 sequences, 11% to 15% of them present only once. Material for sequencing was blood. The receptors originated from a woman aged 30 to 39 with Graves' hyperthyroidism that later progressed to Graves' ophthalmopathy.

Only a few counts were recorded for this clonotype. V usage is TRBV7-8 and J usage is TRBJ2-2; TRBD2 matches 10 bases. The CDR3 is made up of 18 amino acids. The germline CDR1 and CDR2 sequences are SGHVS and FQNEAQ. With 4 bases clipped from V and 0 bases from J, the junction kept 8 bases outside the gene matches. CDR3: CASSSGGSGRANTGELFF. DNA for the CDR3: TGTGCCAGCAGCTCCGGGGGGAGCGGGAGGGCGAACACCGGGGAGCTGTTTTTT.

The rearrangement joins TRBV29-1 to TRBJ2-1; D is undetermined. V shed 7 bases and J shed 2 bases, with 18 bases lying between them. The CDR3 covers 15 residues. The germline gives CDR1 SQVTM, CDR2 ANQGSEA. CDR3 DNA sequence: TGCAGCGCCGTACTGCTAGTGGAGACCTACAATGAGCAGTTCTTC. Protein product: CSAVLLVETYNEQFF.

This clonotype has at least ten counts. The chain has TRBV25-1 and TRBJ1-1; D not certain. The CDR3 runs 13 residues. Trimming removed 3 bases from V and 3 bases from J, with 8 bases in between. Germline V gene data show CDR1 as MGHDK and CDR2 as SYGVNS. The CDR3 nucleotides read TGTGCCAGCAGTGAGTCGGTCGACACTGAAGCTTTCTTT. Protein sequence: CASSESVDTEAFF.

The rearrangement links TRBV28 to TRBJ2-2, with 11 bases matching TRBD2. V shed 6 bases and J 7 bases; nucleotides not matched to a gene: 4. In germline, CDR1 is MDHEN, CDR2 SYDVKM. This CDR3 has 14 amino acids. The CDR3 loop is CASRTSGGGGELFF. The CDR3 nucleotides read TGTGCCAGCAGAACTAGCGGGGGTGGCGGGGAGCTGTTTTTT.

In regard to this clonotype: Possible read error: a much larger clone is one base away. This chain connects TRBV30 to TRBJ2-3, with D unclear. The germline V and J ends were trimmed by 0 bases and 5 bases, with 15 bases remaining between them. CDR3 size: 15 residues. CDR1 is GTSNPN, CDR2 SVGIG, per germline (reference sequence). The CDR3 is CAWSVGDTSEDTQYF. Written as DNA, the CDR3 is TGTGCCTGGAGTGTCGGCGATACGAGCGAAGATACGCAGTATTTT.

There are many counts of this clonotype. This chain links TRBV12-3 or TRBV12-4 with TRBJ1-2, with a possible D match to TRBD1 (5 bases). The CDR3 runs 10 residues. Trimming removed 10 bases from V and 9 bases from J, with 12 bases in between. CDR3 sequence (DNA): TGTGCCACGGGGCAAGGACGCTACACCTTC. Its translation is CATGQGRYTF.

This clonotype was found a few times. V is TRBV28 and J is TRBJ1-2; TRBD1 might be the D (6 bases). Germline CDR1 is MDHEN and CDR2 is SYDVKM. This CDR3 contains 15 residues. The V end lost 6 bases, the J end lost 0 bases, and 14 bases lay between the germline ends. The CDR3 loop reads CASSLGQPANYGYTF. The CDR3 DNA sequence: TGTGCCAGCAGCTTAGGACAGCCAGCTAACTATGGCTACACCTTC.

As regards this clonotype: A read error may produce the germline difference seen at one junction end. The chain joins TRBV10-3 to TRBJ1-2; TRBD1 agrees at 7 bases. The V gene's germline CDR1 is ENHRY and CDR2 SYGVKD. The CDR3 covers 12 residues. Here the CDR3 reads CAISEGQEGFGF. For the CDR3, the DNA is TGTGCCATCAGTGAGGGACAGGAAGGTTTTGGATTC.

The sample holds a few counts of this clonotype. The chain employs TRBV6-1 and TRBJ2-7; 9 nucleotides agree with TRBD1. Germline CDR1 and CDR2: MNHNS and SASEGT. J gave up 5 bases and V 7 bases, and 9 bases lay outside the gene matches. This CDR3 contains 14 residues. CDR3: CASTKGDRVDEQYF. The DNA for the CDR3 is TGTGCCAGCACCAAGGGGGACAGGGTGGACGAGCAGTACTTC.

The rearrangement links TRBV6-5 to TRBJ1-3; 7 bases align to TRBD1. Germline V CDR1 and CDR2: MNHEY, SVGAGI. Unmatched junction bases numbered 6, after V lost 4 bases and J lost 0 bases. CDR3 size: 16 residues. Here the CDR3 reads CASSLDRHASGNTIYF. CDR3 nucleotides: TGTGCCAGCAGTTTGGACAGGCACGCCTCTGGAAACACCATATATTTT.

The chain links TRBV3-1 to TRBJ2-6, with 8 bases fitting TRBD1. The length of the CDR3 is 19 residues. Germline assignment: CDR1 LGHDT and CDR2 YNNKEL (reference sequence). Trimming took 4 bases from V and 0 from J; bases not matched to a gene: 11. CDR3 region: CASSRTAGQVFSGANVLTF. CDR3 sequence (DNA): TGTGCCAGCAGCCGCACGGCGGGACAGGTGTTCTCTGGGGCCAACGTCCTGACTTTC.

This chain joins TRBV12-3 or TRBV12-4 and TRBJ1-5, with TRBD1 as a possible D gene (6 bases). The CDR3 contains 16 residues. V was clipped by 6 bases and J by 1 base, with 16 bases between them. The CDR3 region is CASRWGGLRSNQPQHF. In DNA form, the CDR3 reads TGTGCCAGCAGATGGGGGGGCCTCCGGAGCAATCAGCCCCAGCATTTT.

As DNA, the CDR3 is TGTGCCAGCAGCCCCTCGGGACTAGCGAACTACGAGCAGTACTTC. Translating gives CASSPSGLANYEQYF. The V call is TRBV9, the J call TRBJ2-7, with 10 bases fitting TRBD2. J was trimmed by 3 bases and V by 4 bases; bases with no gene match: 7. The CDR3 is made up of 15 amino acids. Germline values: CDR1 SGDLS, CDR2 YYNGEE.

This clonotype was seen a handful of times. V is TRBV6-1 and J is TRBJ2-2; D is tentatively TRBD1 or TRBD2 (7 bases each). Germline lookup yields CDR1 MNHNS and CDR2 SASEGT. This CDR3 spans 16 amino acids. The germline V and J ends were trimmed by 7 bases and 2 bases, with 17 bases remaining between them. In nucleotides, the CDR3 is TGTGCCAGCACCACCTCAGGGGGGGATAACACCGGGGAGCTGTTTTTT. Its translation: CASTTSGGDNTGELFF.

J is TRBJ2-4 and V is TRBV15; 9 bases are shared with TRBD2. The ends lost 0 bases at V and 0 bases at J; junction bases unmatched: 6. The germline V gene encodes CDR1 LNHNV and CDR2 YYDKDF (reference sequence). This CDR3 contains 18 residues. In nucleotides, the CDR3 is TGTGCCACCAGCAGAGATTCGGCGGGAGGGGTAGCCAAAAACATTCAGTACTTC. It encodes CATSRDSAGGVAKNIQYF.

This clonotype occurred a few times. CDR3 protein: CASSLYGSEQYF. CDR3 in DNA: TGTGCCAGCAGTTTATACGGTTCCGAGCAGTACTTC. The V gene is TRBV27, the J gene TRBJ2-7; D gene ambiguous. This CDR3 is 12 amino acids long. Trimming cost V 1 base and J 6 bases, with 7 bases left between them. Germline assignment: CDR1 MNHEY and CDR2 SMNVEV (reference sequence).